The clone carrying this TCR beta chain showed up just a few times. These data are taken from a study of blood T cells in healthy people across ages. Combining a sample-barcoded 5' primer with a J-beta primer mix, a second PCR ran for about 6 to 11 cycles. Per sample, CDR3-containing paired-end reads numbered at least 2.5 million. TCRdb re-analysed the 5' RACE reads in MiXCR, keeping a single row per CDR3 protein. This table has roughly 1,800,000 distinct CDR3 sequences, roughly 49% appearing once. CDR3 length equals 16 residues. Trimming cost V 5 bases and J 5 bases; bases outside gene matches: 12. CDR1 and CDR2 (germline): SGHTA, FQGNSA.

The sequence was obtained from a woman aged 40 to 50 in good health. The J gene is TRBJ2-5, the V gene TRBV7-2, with 9 bases fitting TRBD1. The specimen was blood. The CDR3 loop reads CASSQGTGRGRETQYF. In DNA form, the CDR3 reads TGTGCCAGCAGCCAAGGGACAGGGAGAGGGAGGGAGACCCAGTACTTC. The full variable domain, rest sourced from reference TRBV7-2 and TRBJ2-5, is GAGVSQSPSNKVTEKGKDVELRCDPISGHTALYWYRQSLGQGLEFLIYFQGNSAPDKSGLPSDRFSAERTGGSVSTLTIQRTQQEDSAVYLCASSQGTGRGRETQYFGPGTRLLVL.